This passage covers 11 T cell receptor beta chains from one sample sequenced in a study of cytomegalovirus exposure and HLA in healthy donors. This PCR relied on a set of 60 Vbeta primers and 13 Jbeta primers. Clones were sequenced by immunoSEQ multiplex PCR, and TCRdb holds only the in-frame ones, with some missing. Found here are 100,000 to 150,000 clones, roughly 80% of them singletons; the top ten hold 0.75% to 0.95%. Sequenced material: PBMCs. These receptors were taken from an older woman in good health and CMV-seronegative.

CDR3 amino acids: CASSPRQNLGEGYTF. CDR3 bases: TGTGCCAGCAGCCCTCGACAAAATCTGGGTGAGGGCTACACCTTC. The J gene is TRBJ1-2, the V gene TRBV7-2; D not resolved. CDR3 length: 15 amino acids. Trimming shortened V by 5 bases and J by 8 bases, and 21 bases separated the two germline ends. Looked up from germline, CDR1 is SGHTA and CDR2 is FQGNSA. Full variable domain (missing parts from reference TRBV7-2 and TRBJ1-2): GAGVSQSPSNKVTEKGKDVELRCDPISGHTALYWYRQSLGQGLEFLIYFQGNSAPDKSGLPSDRFSAERTGGSVSTLTIQRTQQEDSAVYLCASSPRQNLGEGYTFGSGTRLTVV.

V usage is TRBV28 and J usage is TRBJ2-5, with D unresolved. The CDR3 has 14 residues. Trimming took 5 bases from V and 3 from J, leaving 13 bases between them. CDR1 and CDR2 from the germline V gene are MDHEN and SYDVKM. In nucleotides, the CDR3 is TGTGCCAGCAGTCCAATTTGGGCGAAAGAGACCCAGTACTTC. It yields the protein CASSPIWAKETQYF. The whole variable domain, filled in from reference TRBV28 and TRBJ2-5, reads DVKVTQSSRYLVKRTGEKVFLECVQDMDHENMFWYRQDPGLGLRLIYFSYDVKMKEKGDIPEGYSVSREKKERFSLILESASTNQTSMYLCASSPIWAKETQYFGPGTRLLVL.

On this clone itself: Other DNA sequences in the sample encode the same CDR3. The CDR3 DNA reads as TGTGCCAGCAGCTTATCCGGGAGCTCCTACGAGCAGTACTTC. It translates to CASSLSGSSYEQYF. The J gene is TRBJ2-5, the V gene TRBV7-9; TRBD2 might be the D (6 bases). Matching the DNA end better, TRBJ2-7 makes the J call doubtful. There are 14 residues in the CDR3. Germline V gives CDR1 SEHNR, CDR2 FQNEAQ (reference sequence).

This clone was counted only a few times. V usage is TRBV11-2 and J usage is TRBJ2-7, with 7 bases aligning to TRBD1. Germline lookup yields CDR1 SGHAT and CDR2 FQNNGV. The CDR3 sequence is 14 residues long. Germline trimming cut 5 bases from V and 9 bases from J; bases unmatched to any gene: 13. CDR3 in amino acids: CASSLPGQFFGQYF. In DNA, the CDR3 is TGTGCCAGCAGCCTGCCGGGACAGTTTTTCGGGCAGTACTTC.

The sample holds a few counts of this clone. The chain joins TRBV28 to TRBJ2-2; maybe TRBD2 (5 bases). The CDR3 loop spans 16 amino acids. Germline V CDR1 and CDR2: MDHEN, SYDVKM. Trimming cost V 6 bases and J 0 bases, with 14 bases left between them. The CDR3 region is CASRSFRETNTGELFF. In nucleotides, the CDR3 is TGTGCCAGCAGAAGCTTTCGGGAAACGAACACCGGGGAGCTGTTTTTT.

For the CDR3, the DNA is TGCGCCAGCAGCCGACCGGGACAGCAAGAGACCCAGTACTTC. Translation: CASSRPGQQETQYF. The V gene is TRBV4-1, the J gene TRBJ2-5, with 7 bases that match TRBD1. Losses at the gene ends were 4 bases for V and 2 bases for J; bases not matched to a gene: 4. CDR1 is MGHRA, CDR2 YSYEKL, per germline. This CDR3 contains 14 residues.

The CDR3 sequence: CASSPSRVSYGYTF. For the CDR3, the DNA is TGTGCCAGTAGTCCTTCTCGGGTCAGCTATGGCTACACCTTC. The V and J genes are TRBV19 and TRBJ1-2; D ambiguous. Germline V gene lookup returns CDR1 LNHDA and CDR2 SQIVND (reference sequence). Deletions cut 5 bases from V and 4 bases from J, with 14 bases between. The CDR3 consists of 14 residues.

The rearrangement uses TRBV9 and TRBJ2-4; TRBD2 is a possible D gene (5 bases). V was cut by 4 bases and J by 0 bases, with 8 bases left in between. Germline V CDR1 and CDR2: SGDLS, YYNGEE. CDR3 size: 14 residues. CDR3 DNA: TGTGCCAGCAGCCCGGGGATAGCCAAAAACATTCAGTACTTC. Protein: CASSPGIAKNIQYF.

The gene calls are TRBV27 and TRBJ2-1; the D is unclear. CDR1 is MNHEY and CDR2 is SMNVEV in the germline V gene (reference sequence). The V and J ends lost 3 bases and 6 bases respectively, with 15 bases between them. This CDR3 comprises 15 residues. The CDR3: CASSFSPSRSNEQFF. CDR3 nucleotide sequence: TGTGCCAGCAGTTTCTCCCCGTCTAGAAGCAATGAGCAGTTCTTC.

The rearrangement uses TRBV7-9 and TRBJ1-2; D possibly corresponds to TRBD1 (5 bases). The V and J ends lost 5 bases and 4 bases respectively, with 14 bases between them. Germline V CDR1 and CDR2: SEHNR, FQNEAQ (reference sequence). The CDR3 length is 14 residues. The chain's CDR3 is CASSADPQGYGYTF. The CDR3 DNA is TGTGCCAGCAGCGCTGACCCCCAGGGCTATGGCTACACCTTC.

CDR3 amino acids: CASSFGGEKLFF. The CDR3 DNA reads TGCGCCAGCAGCTTTGGGGGGGAAAAACTGTTTTTT. V gene TRBV5-1 combines with J gene TRBJ1-4; perhaps TRBD1 as D (5 bases). Trimming pared 2 bases from V and 8 bases from J, leaving 7 bases between. This CDR3 comprises 12 residues. Germline values: CDR1 SGHRS, CDR2 YFSETQ.